This passage covers 4 T cell receptor beta chains from one sample sequenced in a study of CXCR3-negative and CXCR3-positive naive CD8 T cells. The authors prepared UMI-labeled TRB cDNA libraries by 5' RACE. For each CDR3 protein, TCRdb gives one entry from its re-call of the 5' RACE reads, without DNA. Recorded for this sample: about 8,000 distinct CDR3 sequences. Sample: naive CXCR3- CD8+ T cells from blood. Subset described: CD45RO-CCR7+CD27+CD95- naive CD8+ T cells lacking CXCR3 (TNR3-). Receptor source: a human donor in good health. Some clones in this sample may be carry-over from other donors' samples.

The V and J genes are TRBV20-1 and TRBJ2-1; absent DNA, TCRdb's TRBD2 call cannot be checked. From germline, CDR1 is DFQATT and CDR2 SNEGSKA (reference sequence). The CDR3 is 12 residues long. Here the CDR3 reads CSARPSTSEQFF.

According to its frequency, this clonotype is medium-sized. The rearrangement uses TRBV27 and TRBJ2-3; TCRdb calls TRBD2, which cannot be checked without DNA. Germline V gene lookup returns CDR1 MNHEY and CDR2 SMNVEV (reference sequence). The CDR3 spans 15 residues. The CDR3: CASSPTSGTTDTQYF.

This CDR3 reads CASSLRVPSGNTIYF. This chain joins TRBV27 and TRBJ1-3. The CDR3 sequence is 15 residues long. The germline V gene has CDR1 MNHEY and CDR2 SMNVEV (reference sequence).

V gene TRBV29-1 combines with J gene TRBJ2-2; TCRdb picks TRBD2, but there is no DNA to check that call. The CDR3 totals 13 residues. Germline assignment: CDR1 SQVTM and CDR2 ANQGSEA. CDR3 sequence reads: CSSRLASTGELFF.